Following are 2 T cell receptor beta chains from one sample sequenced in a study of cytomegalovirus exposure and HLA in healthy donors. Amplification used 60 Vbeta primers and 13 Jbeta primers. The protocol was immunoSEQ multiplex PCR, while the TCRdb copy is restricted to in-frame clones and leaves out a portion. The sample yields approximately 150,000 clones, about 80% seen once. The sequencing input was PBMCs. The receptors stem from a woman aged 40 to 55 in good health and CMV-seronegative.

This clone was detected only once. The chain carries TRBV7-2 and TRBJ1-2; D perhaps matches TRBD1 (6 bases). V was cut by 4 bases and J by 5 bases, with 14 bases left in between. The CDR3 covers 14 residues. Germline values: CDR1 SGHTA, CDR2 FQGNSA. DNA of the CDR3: TGTGCCAGCAGCTCAAAGGGGGGAGGGTATGGCTACACCTTC. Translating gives CASSSKGGGYGYTF.

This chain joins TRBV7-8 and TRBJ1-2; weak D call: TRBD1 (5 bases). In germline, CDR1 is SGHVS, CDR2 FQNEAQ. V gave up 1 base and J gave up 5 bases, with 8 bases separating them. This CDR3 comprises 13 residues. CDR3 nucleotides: TGTGCCAGCAGCTTAGGTCAGGGTTATGGCTACACCTTC. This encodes CASSLGQGYGYTF. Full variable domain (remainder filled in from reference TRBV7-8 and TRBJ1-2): GAGVSQSPRYKVAKRGQDVALRCDPISGHVSLFWYQQALGQGPEFLTYFQNEAQLDKSGLPSDRFFAERPEGSVSTLKIQRTQQEDSAVYLCASSLGQGYGYTFGSGTRLTVV.